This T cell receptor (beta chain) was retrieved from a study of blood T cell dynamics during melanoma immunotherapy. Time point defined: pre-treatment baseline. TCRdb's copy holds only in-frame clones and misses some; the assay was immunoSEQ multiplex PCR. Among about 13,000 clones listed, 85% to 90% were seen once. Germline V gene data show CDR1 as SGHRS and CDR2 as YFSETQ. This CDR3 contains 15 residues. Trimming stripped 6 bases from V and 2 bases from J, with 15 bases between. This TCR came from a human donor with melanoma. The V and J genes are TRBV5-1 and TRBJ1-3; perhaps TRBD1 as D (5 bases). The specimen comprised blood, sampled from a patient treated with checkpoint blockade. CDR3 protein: CASTPGEWAGNTIYF. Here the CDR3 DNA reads TGCGCCAGCACTCCGGGGGAGTGGGCTGGAAACACCATATATTTT.